This T cell receptor beta chain emerged from a study of blood T cell repertoires in COVID-19. Study background: Acute and convalescent COVID-19 samples came from the United States, Italy and Spain. From T cells, B-cell-depleted T cells, or PBMCs came the material, which was cDNA or gDNA.

This CDR3 is built from 18 residues. Trimming shortened V by 0 bases and J by 1 base, and 19 bases separated the two germline ends. From germline, CDR1 is MGHRA and CDR2 YSYEKL. Per the authors' pipeline: Amplification with reference gene primers provided the estimates of nucleated cell counts. Assay: immunoSEQ multiplex PCR; the TCRdb copy retains only in-frame clones and omits some. V, J and clone size are those of that table, while D and trimming were read from the DNA. The table includes tens of thousands of clones, around four fifths detected once. This sequence originates from a man aged 25 to 40 with COVID-19, enrolled during active disease. The gene calls are TRBV4-1 and TRBJ2-7; tentative D call: TRBD1 (6 bases). Material for sequencing was peripheral blood. DNA for the CDR3: TGCGCCAGCAGCCAAGAAAGAACAGGGTTCTATTATTCCTACGAGCAGTACTTC. This codes for CASSQERTGFYYSYEQYF.